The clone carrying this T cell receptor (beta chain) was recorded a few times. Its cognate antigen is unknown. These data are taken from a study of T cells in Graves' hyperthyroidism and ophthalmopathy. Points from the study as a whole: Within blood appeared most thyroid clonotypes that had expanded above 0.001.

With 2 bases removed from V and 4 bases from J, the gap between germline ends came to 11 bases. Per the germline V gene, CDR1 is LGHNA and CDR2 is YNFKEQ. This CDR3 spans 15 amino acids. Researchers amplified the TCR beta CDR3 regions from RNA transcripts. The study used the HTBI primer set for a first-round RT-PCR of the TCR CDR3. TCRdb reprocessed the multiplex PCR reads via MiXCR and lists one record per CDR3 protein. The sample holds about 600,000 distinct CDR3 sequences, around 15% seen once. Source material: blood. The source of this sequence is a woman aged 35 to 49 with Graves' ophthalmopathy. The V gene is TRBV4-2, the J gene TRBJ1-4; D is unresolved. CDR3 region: CASSQPVGINEKLFF. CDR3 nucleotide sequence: TGTGCCAGCAGCCAACCCGTTGGGATTAATGAAAAACTGTTTTTT.